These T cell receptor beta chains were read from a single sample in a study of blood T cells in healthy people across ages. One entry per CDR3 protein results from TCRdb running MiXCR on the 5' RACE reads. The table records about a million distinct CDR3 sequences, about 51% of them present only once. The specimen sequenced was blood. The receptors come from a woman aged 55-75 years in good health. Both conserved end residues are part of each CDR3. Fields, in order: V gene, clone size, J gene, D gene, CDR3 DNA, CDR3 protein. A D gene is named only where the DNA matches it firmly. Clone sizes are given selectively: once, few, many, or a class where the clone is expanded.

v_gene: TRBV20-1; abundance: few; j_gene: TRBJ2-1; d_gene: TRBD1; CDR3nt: TGCAGTGTACCGGGACAGGGGCCCGATGAGCAGTTCTTC; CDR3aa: CSVPGQGPDEQFF
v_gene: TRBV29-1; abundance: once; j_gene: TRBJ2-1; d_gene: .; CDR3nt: TGCAGCGTAGACCGGGGCGTTGGTGGTAATGAGCAGTTCTTC; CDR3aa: CSVDRGVGGNEQFF
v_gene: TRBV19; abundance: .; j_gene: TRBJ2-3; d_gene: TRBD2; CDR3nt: TGTGCCAGCAGTATAAGTAGCGGGGGAATCGATACGCAGTATTTT; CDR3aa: CASSISSGGIDTQYF
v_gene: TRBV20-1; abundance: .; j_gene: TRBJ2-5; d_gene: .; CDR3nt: TGCAGTGCACGAGCCCGGGGGCTGGTCATAAGGGAAGAGACCCAGTACTTC; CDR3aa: CSARARGLVIREETQYF
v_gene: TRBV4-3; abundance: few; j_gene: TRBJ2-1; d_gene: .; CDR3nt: TGCGCCAGCAGCCAAGGTCGTTTTATAGAGGCGGGGACGGAGCAGTTCTTC; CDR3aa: CASSQGRFIEAGTEQFF
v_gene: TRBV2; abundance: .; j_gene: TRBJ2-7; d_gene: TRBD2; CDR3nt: TGTGCCAGCAGTGAAGTGGTAGCGGGTGGAAACGAGCAGTACTTC; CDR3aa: CASSEVVAGGNEQYF
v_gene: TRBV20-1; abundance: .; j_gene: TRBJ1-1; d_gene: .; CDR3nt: TGCAGTGCTAGAGTTGACCGAGCAACTAAAGCTTTCTTT; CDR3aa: CSARVDRATKAFF
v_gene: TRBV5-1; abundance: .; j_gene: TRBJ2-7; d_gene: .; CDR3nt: TGCGCCAGCAGCACCTCAGGGATTTCTTCCTACAATGAGCAGTACTTC; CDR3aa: CASSTSGISSYNEQYF
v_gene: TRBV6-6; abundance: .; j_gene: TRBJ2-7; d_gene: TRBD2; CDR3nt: TGTGCCAGCAGTTACGGCGAGGTCGGGACTAAGTACAATGAGCAGTACTTC; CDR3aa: CASSYGEVGTKYNEQYF
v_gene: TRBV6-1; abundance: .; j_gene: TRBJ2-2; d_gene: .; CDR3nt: TGTGCCACCCCCCGTCGGGACTTCTACACCGGGGAGCTGTTTTTT; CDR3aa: CATPRRDFYTGELFF
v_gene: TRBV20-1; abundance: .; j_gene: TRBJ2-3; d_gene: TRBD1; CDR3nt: TGCAGTGCCAACAGGGGGCTCTACGGTCCGACAGATACGCAGTATTTT; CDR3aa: CSANRGLYGPTDTQYF
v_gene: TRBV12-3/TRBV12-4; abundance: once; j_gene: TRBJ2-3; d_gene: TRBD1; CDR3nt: TGTGCCAGCAGTTCTCCCGTAGGGGGCACAGATACGCGGTATTTT; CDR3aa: CASSSPVGGTDTRYF
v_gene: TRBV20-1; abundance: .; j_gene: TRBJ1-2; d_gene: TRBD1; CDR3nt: TGCAGTGCTTACCGACAGGGGGCTAATGGCTACACCTTC; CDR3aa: CSAYRQGANGYTF
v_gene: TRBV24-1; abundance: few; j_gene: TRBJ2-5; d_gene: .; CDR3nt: TGTGCCACCAGTGATCCGCGGACAGCCCAAGAGACCCAGTACTTC; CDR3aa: CATSDPRTAQETQYF